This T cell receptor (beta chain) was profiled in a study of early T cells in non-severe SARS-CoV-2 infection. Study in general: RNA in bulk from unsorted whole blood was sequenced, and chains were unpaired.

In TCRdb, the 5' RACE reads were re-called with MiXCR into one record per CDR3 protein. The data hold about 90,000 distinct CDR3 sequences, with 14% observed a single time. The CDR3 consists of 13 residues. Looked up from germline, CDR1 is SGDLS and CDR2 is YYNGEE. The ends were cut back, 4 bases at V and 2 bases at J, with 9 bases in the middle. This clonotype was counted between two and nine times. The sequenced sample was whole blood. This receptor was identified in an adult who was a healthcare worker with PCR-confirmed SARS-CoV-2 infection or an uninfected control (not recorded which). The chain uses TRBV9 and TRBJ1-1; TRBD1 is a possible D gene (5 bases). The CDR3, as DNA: TGTGCCAGCAGCACCGGGGCAAACACTGAAGCTTTCTTT. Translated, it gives CASSTGANTEAFF.